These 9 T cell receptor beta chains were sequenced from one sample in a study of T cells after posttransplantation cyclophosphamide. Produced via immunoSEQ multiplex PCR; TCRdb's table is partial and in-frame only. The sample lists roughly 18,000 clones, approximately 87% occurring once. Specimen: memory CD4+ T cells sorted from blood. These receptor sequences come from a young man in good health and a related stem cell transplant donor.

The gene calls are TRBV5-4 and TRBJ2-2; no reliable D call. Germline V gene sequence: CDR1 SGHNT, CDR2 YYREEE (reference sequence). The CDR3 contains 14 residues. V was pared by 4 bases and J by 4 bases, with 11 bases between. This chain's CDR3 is CASSPAVGTGELFF. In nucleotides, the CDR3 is TGTGCCAGCAGCCCGGCGGTTGGCACCGGGGAGCTGTTTTTT.

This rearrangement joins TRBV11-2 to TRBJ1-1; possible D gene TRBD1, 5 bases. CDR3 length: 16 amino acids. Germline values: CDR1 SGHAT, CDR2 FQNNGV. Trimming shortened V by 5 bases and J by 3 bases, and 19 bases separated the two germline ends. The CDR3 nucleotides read TGTGCCAGCAGCGGAAGGGAAGGGGTGATGTACACTGAAGCTTTCTTT. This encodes CASSGREGVMYTEAFF.

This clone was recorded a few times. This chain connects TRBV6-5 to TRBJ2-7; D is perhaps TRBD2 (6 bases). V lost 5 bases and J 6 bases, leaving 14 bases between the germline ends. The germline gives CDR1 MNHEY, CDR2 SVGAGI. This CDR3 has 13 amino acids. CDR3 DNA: TGTGCCAGCAGTGATGGGGAGGCGTCCGAGCAGTACTTC. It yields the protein CASSDGEASEQYF.

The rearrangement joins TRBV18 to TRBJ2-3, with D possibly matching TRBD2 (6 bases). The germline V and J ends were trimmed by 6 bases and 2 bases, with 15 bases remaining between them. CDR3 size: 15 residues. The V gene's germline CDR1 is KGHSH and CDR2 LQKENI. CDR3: CASSRTGSYTDTQYF. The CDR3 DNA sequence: TGTGCCAGCTCCCGGACCGGGAGTTACACAGATACGCAGTATTTT. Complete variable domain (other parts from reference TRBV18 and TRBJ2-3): NAGVMQNPRHLVRRRGQEARLRCSPMKGHSHVYWYRQLPEEGLKFMVYLQKENIIDESGMPKERFSAEFPKEGPSILRIQQVVRGDSAAYFCASSRTGSYTDTQYFGPGTRLTVL.

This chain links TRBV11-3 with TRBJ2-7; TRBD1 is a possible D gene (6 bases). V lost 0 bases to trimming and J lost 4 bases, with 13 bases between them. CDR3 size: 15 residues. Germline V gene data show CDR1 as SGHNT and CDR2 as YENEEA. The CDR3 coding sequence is TGTGCCAGCAGCTTAGATCCGGACAGATCTTACGAGCAGTACTTC. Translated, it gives CASSLDPDRSYEQYF.

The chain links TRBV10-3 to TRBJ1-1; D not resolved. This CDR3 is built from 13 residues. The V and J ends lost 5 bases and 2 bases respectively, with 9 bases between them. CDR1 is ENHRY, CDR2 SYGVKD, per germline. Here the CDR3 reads CAISSQINTEAFF. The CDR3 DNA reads TGTGCCATCAGTTCCCAGATAAACACTGAAGCTTTCTTT.

As DNA, the CDR3 is TGTGCCAGCAGCTTGGTCGGGGGATCTCCCTACGAGCAGTACTTC. Protein sequence: CASSLVGGSPYEQYF. This rearrangement joins TRBV5-6 to TRBJ2-5; D might be TRBD2 (6 bases). The J call could be wrong; TRBJ2-7 is a better fit for the DNA end. There are 15 residues in the CDR3. The germline V gene has CDR1 SGHDT and CDR2 YYEEEE.

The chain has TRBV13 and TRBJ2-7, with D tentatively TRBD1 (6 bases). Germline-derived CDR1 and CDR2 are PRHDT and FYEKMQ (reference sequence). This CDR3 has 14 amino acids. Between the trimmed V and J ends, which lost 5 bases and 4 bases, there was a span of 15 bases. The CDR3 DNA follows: TGTGCCAGCAGCCCCCGGACAGCCATGTACGAGCAGTACTTC. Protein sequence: CASSPRTAMYEQYF.

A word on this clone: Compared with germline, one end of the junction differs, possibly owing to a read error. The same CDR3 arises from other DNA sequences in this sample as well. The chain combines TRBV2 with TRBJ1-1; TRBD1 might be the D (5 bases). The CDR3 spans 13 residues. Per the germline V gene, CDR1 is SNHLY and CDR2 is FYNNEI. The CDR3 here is CASSAREGTEAFF. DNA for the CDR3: TGTGCCAGCAGTGCCAGGGAGGGAACTGAGGCTTTCTTT. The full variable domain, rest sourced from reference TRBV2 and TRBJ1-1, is EPEVTQTPSHQVTQMGQEVILRCVPISNHLYFYWYRQILGQKVEFLVSFYNNEISEKSEIFDDQFSVERPDGSNFTLKIRSTKLEDSAMYFCASSAREGTEAFFGQGTRLTVV.